The 8 T cell receptor beta chains listed next were all sequenced from one sample in a study of shared clonotypes between healthy human individuals. Clones were read by immunoSEQ multiplex PCR, and TCRdb kept only the in-frame ones, dropping some. This sample has some 980,000 clones, with approximately 76% found just once. Source material: memory CD4+ T cells sorted from blood. This sample's subset: CD45RA-negative fraction. These receptors were taken from a man aged 18 to 30 in good health.

The chain combines TRBV11-2 with TRBJ2-7; TRBD1 or TRBD2 may be the D gene (5 bases each). Trimming took off 3 bases at V and 4 bases at J, with 10 bases between the two ends. The CDR3 has 13 amino acids. In germline, CDR1 is SGHAT, CDR2 FQNNGV. CDR3 DNA sequence: TGTGCCAGCAGCTTCGCAGGGAGTTACGAGCAGTACTTC. Its protein product is CASSFAGSYEQYF.

In DNA, the CDR3 is TGTGCCAGCACCCCATTGGGGGGTTCCACTGAAGCTTTCTTT. It codes for CASTPLGGSTEAFF. V usage is TRBV25-1 and J usage is TRBJ1-1; maybe TRBD1 (5 bases). This CDR3 spans 14 amino acids. Trimming cost V 7 bases and J 4 bases, with 16 bases left between them. The germline V gene has CDR1 MGHDK and CDR2 SYGVNS. Filled out from reference TRBV25-1 and TRBJ1-1, the complete variable domain reads EADIYQTPRYLVIGTGKKITLECSQTMGHDKMYWYQQDPGMELHLIHYSYGVNSTEKGDLSSESTVSRIRTEHFPLTLESARPSHTSQYLCASTPLGGSTEAFFGQGTRLTVV.

The gene calls are TRBV7-2 and TRBJ2-7, with D hard to call. Germline values: CDR1 SGHTA, CDR2 FQGNSA. The CDR3 is made up of 15 amino acids. Between the trimmed V and J ends, which lost 5 bases and 4 bases, there was a span of 18 bases. Written as DNA, the CDR3 is TGTGCCAGCAGCGGAAGGGCGTCTTTTGGATACGAGCAGTACTTC. It yields the protein CASSGRASFGYEQYF.

In its sample, this clone was seen a few times. The chain combines TRBV13 with TRBJ1-2, with D tentatively TRBD1 (6 bases). The CDR3 is made up of 13 amino acids. Per germline, CDR1 PRHDT and CDR2 FYEKMQ (reference sequence). Trimming stripped 1 base from V and 8 bases from J, with 11 bases between. DNA for the CDR3: TGTGCCAGCAGCTTAGAAGGGGGGAGGGGCTACACCTTC. Protein product: CASSLEGGRGYTF.

The V and J genes are TRBV7-9 and TRBJ2-1, with 7 bases lining up with TRBD1. After removal of 1 base from V and 4 bases from J, the junction contained 10 bases not matched to a gene. The CDR3 contains 17 residues. CDR1 and CDR2 from the germline V gene are SEHNR and FQNEAQ (reference sequence). The CDR3 nucleotides read TGTGCCAGCAGCTTAGGGGGACAGCGGTCCTTATACAATGAGCAGTTCTTC. Its protein product is CASSLGGQRSLYNEQFF.

Regarding this clone: This may stem from a read error, because a much larger clone lies one nucleotide away. This chain joins TRBV2 and TRBJ1-2, with D unclear. There are 10 residues in the CDR3. Trimming stripped 8 bases from V and 2 bases from J, with 3 bases between. Germline V gene lookup returns CDR1 SNHLY and CDR2 FYNNEI. The CDR3 coding sequence is TGTGCCAGCCGCAACTATGGCTACACCTTC. Protein product: CASRNYGYTF.

This rearrangement joins TRBV5-1 to TRBJ2-1; TRBD2 agrees at 9 bases. This CDR3 region has 17 residues. V dropped 0 bases and J dropped 6; count of bases not matched to a gene: 10. CDR1 is SGHRS and CDR2 is YFSETQ in the germline V gene. The CDR3 nucleotides read TGCGCCAGCAGCTTGGGGCTAGCGGGGACATTTGGCAATGAGCAGTTCTTC. Protein: CASSLGLAGTFGNEQFF.

This chain links TRBV30 with TRBJ2-1; no firm D call. The length of the CDR3 is 11 residues. Trimming took off 2 bases at V and 5 bases at J, with 4 bases between the two ends. Germline CDR1 and CDR2: GTSNPN and SVGIG (reference sequence). CDR3 loop: CAWSRNNEQFF. CDR3 nucleotides: TGTGCCTGGAGTAGGAACAATGAGCAGTTCTTC.